The entry below describes one T cell receptor (beta chain). The data derive from a study of T cells after yellow fever vaccination. The length of the CDR3 is 14 residues. Looked up from germline, CDR1 is SGHRS and CDR2 is YFSETQ. The V end was cut by 0 bases, the J end by 4 bases, with 8 bases between. From the 5' RACE reads, TCRdb called clonotypes with MiXCR, one entry per CDR3 protein. The sample consists of about 360,000 distinct CDR3 sequences, about 6.2% of them appearing once. This rearrangement joins TRBV5-1 to TRBJ2-1; no clear D gene. The clonotype comes from a man under 40 who received the YFV17D yellow fever vaccine. Sequenced here: PBMCs, sampled 5 days after the yellow fever booster vaccination. The CDR3 DNA sequence: TGCGCCAGCAGCTTGGGTGATAATTACAATGAGCAGTTCTTC. Residues: CASSLGDNYNEQFF.